This T cell receptor (beta chain) was retrieved from a study of neurological immune-mediated disorders. This clonotype occurred many times. The making of cDNA relied on 5'RACE with 10-nucleotide random UMIs. TCRdb ran MiXCR on the 5' RACE reads and lists one entry per CDR3 protein. The sample consists of tens of thousands of distinct CDR3 sequences, roughly 13% of them appearing once. Source material was 2 million unsorted PBMCs, stored at -80 °C in RNAlater. Trimming took 5 bases from V and 0 from J, leaving 11 bases between them. CDR1 and CDR2 from the germline V gene are MNHEY and SVGEGT. This CDR3 spans 15 amino acids.

This chain links TRBV6-2 or TRBV6-3 with TRBJ1-5, with D tentatively TRBD1 (6 bases). The clonotype was recovered from a female donor in good health. Sequencing was done on a sample of PBMCs. The CDR3 loop is CASSRGQYSNQPQHF. CDR3 bases: TGTGCCAGCAGTAGAGGACAGTATAGCAATCAGCCCCAGCATTTT.